This T cell receptor gamma chain was profiled in a study of gamma-delta chains in newborns, infants, children. Study summary: Microbial exposure reportedly drives polyclonal innate γδ T cell expansion after birth.

TCRdb called clones anew from the reads with CATT. The sample lists 4,000 or so gamma-chain clones, about 56% occurring once. This clone appeared a few times. Other DNA variants within this sample encode the same CDR3. CDR1 and CDR2 (germline): EGSTGY, YDSYTSSV. CDR3 length equals 11 residues. With V trimmed by 5 bases and J by 4 bases, 2 bases remained unmatched. Sequencing was carried out using blood. The chain is built from TRGV4 and TRGJ1 or TRGJ2. The J gene is not listed in TCRdb, so it was assigned here from a DNA match to germline. The receptor was derived from a child who was a newborn, infant or young child, either healthy, febrile or measles-vaccinated (not recorded which). This CDR3 is CATWVYYKKLF. CDR3 coding DNA: TGTGCCACCTGGGTCTATTATAAGAAACTCTTT.